This T cell receptor (beta chain) was captured by sequencing in a study of blood T cells in healthy people across ages. A second PCR, run for roughly 7 to 12 cycles, used a sample-barcoded 5' primer plus a J-beta primer mix. Via MiXCR, TCRdb re-called the 5' RACE reads, giving one row per CDR3 protein. The data contain 2 million or so distinct CDR3 sequences, roughly 52% of them singletons. CDR3 size: 16 residues. Regarding the study as a whole: It was held that the diversity estimates obtained from one million T cells were underestimates. With donor CMV status unknown, expanded clonotype changes were possibly confounded. A roughly linear fall in TCR beta diversity per million T cells was seen with increasing age.

Total RNA amounts of at least 6 micrograms were extracted per sample. A note on this clonotype: Its antigen is undetermined.

Sequencing used blood. This receptor was identified in a middle-aged woman in good health. The chain is built from TRBV12-3 or TRBV12-4 and TRBJ2-4; D call uncertain. The J call may not be correct, given that the DNA end is closer to TRBJ2-7. The CDR3 region has the DNA TGTGCCAGCAGTTCCCCCCAGCAGCGCAACCTCTACGAGCAGTACTTC. It codes for CASSSPQQRNLYEQYF.